The clone carrying this TCR beta chain was observed at least ten times. Its antigen is undetermined. The CDR3 length is 14 residues. V lost 3 bases, J lost 2 bases, and 8 bases lay in between. Germline CDR1 reads SGHVS; CDR2 reads FQNEAQ. RNA transcripts gave rise to amplified TCR beta CDR3 regions. Initially, a first-round RT-PCR of the TCR CDR3 employed the HTBI primer set. TCRdb fed the multiplex PCR reads into MiXCR, producing one record per CDR3 protein. The table shows around 260,000 distinct CDR3 sequences, with about 25% occurring only once. The record originates from a study of T cells in Graves' hyperthyroidism and ophthalmopathy. Broader study findings: Expanded thyroid clonotypes (above 0.001) were mostly also found in blood.

The receptor comes from a man aged 35 to 55 with Graves' hyperthyroidism that later progressed to Graves' ophthalmopathy. Sequencing input: blood. This chain uses TRBV7-8 with TRBJ1-5; D might be TRBD1 (5 bases). CDR3 coding DNA: TGTGCCAGCAGCTTGAGGGGAGGCAATCAGCCCCAGCATTTT. Its translation is CASSLRGGNQPQHF.